The 19 T cell receptor beta chains presented below share a single source sample, sequenced in a study of T cells in Graves' hyperthyroidism and ophthalmopathy. Amplified regions were TCR beta CDR3 sequences from RNA transcripts. A set of HTBI primers served as the primers for a first-round RT-PCR of the TCR CDR3. Using its own MiXCR run on the multiplex PCR reads, TCRdb lists one record per CDR3 protein. In the table there are approximately 360,000 distinct CDR3 sequences, 25% of which are singletons. Material for sequencing was blood. Receptor source: a man in his forties or fifties with Graves' hyperthyroidism.

V gene TRBV30 combines with J gene TRBJ2-4; 11 bases match TRBD1. Per germline, CDR1 GTSNPN and CDR2 SVGIG (reference sequence). The CDR3 extends over 11 amino acids. V lost 8 bases and J lost 7; bases outside the gene matches: 1. CDR3 loop: CAGTGGNIQYF. CDR3 nucleotide sequence: TGTGCCGGGACAGGGGGGAACATTCAGTACTTC.

This clonotype was seen a handful of times. This chain links TRBV27 with TRBJ2-7; a weak D match, TRBD2 (6 bases). The CDR3 consists of 16 residues. Trimming removed 4 bases at V and 0 bases at J, with 16 bases between. Germline V gene lookup returns CDR1 MNHEY and CDR2 SMNVEV (reference sequence). CDR3 nucleotide sequence: TGTGCCAGCAGTTCCCTGACTGGGAGGTTCTCCTACGAGCAGTACTTC. Residues: CASSSLTGRFSYEQYF.

The rearrangement joins TRBV10-3 to TRBJ1-1, with D uncertain. The CDR3 loop spans 14 amino acids. Germline assignment: CDR1 ENHRY and CDR2 SYGVKD. The V gene lost 2 bases and the J gene lost 2 bases, with 9 bases spanning the gap. The chain's CDR3 is CAISEVGKNTEAFF. CDR3 nucleotides: TGTGCCATCAGTGAGGTGGGCAAAAACACTGAAGCTTTCTTT.

This clonotype is a singleton in its sample. The rearrangement uses TRBV7-9 and TRBJ2-5; D is unresolved. The CDR3 runs 13 residues. The germline V gene encodes CDR1 SEHNR and CDR2 FQNEAQ (reference sequence). Trimming left V 10 bases short and J 2 bases short, with 14 bases between. The CDR3 here is CATRTPKQETQYF. The CDR3 DNA follows: TGTGCCACTAGGACGCCAAAGCAAGAGACCCAGTACTTC.

V is TRBV30 and J is TRBJ1-2; unclear D gene. Germline CDR1 GTSNPN, CDR2 SVGIG (reference sequence). Trimming took 4 bases from V and 3 from J, leaving 6 bases between them. This CDR3 has 11 residues. CDR3 residues: CAWTTYYGYTF. The CDR3, as DNA: TGTGCCTGGACAACCTACTATGGCTACACCTTC.

This clonotype was found many times. The chain links TRBV29-1 to TRBJ2-3, with D possibly matching TRBD1 (6 bases). Germline V gene lookup returns CDR1 SQVTM and CDR2 ANQGSEA. V gave up 4 bases and J gave up 5 bases, with 13 bases separating them. This CDR3 has 13 residues. CDR3 DNA sequence: TGCAGCGTTGGCAGGGGCGAGAGAGATACGCAGTATTTT. This translates into CSVGRGERDTQYF.

The chain recombines TRBV24-1 with TRBJ2-1; D remains ambiguous. The V end was cut by 3 bases, the J end by 8 bases, with 10 bases between. The CDR3 covers 13 residues. Germline lookup yields CDR1 KGHDR and CDR2 SFDVKD. DNA of the CDR3: TGTGCCACCAGTGATATACTTTCCCATGAGCAGTTCTTC. This translates into CATSDILSHEQFF.

This clonotype was counted many times. The rearrangement joins TRBV28 to TRBJ2-7, with D perhaps TRBD1 (5 bases). Germline-derived CDR1 and CDR2 are MDHEN and SYDVKM. V lost 2 bases to trimming and J lost 2 bases, with 10 bases between them. This CDR3 comprises 14 residues. The CDR3 region is CASSLSQGTYEQYF. The CDR3 coding sequence is TGTGCCAGCAGTTTAAGCCAGGGCACCTACGAGCAGTACTTC.

The V and J genes are TRBV6-2 or TRBV6-3 and TRBJ2-5; the D gene could be TRBD1 or TRBD2 (7 bases each). V lost 5 bases and J 5 bases, leaving 15 bases between the germline ends. This CDR3 has 14 residues. Germline CDR1 is MNHEY and CDR2 is SVGEGT. The CDR3 nucleotides are TGTGCCAGCAGTCCCCAGGGGGGGCCGGAGACCCAGTACTTC. This encodes CASSPQGGPETQYF.

The rearrangement uses TRBV5-5 and TRBJ2-3, with D perhaps TRBD1 (6 bases). The CDR3 is 15 amino acids. V gave up 3 bases and J gave up 0 bases, with 11 bases separating them. CDR1 and CDR2 (germline): SGHKS, YYEKEE (reference sequence). CDR3 protein: CASSSLTGSTDTQYF. The CDR3 DNA is TGTGCCAGCAGCTCCTTGACAGGCAGCACAGATACGCAGTATTTT. The full variable domain, in which reference TRBV5-5 and TRBJ2-3 provide the parts outside the CDR3, is DAGVTQSPTHLIKTRGQQVTLRCSPISGHKSVSWYQQVLGQGPQFIFQYYEKEERGRGNFPDRFSARQFPNYSSELNVNALLLGDSALYLCASSSLTGSTDTQYFGPGTRLTVL.

This clonotype was observed at least ten times. The chain carries TRBV6-2 or TRBV6-3 and TRBJ2-1, with unresolved D. The CDR3 spans 13 residues. V was cut by 5 bases and J by 9 bases, with 14 bases left in between. CDR1 and CDR2 (germline): MNHEY, SVGEGT. CDR3 nucleotide sequence: TGTGCCAGCAGTATGAACCTGAGAACTGAGCAGTTCTTC. Residues: CASSMNLRTEQFF.

This clonotype was picked up a small number of times. J is TRBJ1-5 and V is TRBV11-2; 10 nucleotides align to TRBD1. The V gene's germline CDR1 is SGHAT and CDR2 FQNNGV. The V gene end was trimmed by 4 bases and the J gene end by 11 bases; junction bases not matched to a gene: 5. The CDR3 sequence is 13 residues long. Written as DNA, the CDR3 is TGTGCCAGCAGCTCGGACAGGGGGATGGCCCAGCATTTT. Protein product: CASSSDRGMAQHF.

DNA of the CDR3: TGTGCCACCAGTACGGGACTTACCACTCACCTCGGGCAGTTCTTC. This encodes CATSTGLTTHLGQFF. This chain joins TRBV24-1 and TRBJ2-1, with D perhaps matching TRBD2 (6 bases). The CDR3 has 15 amino acids. The V and J ends lost 6 bases and 12 bases respectively, with 23 bases between them. Germline V gene lookup returns CDR1 KGHDR and CDR2 SFDVKD.

This clonotype was counted ten times or more. J is TRBJ2-7 and V is TRBV29-1; a weak D match, TRBD2 (7 bases). CDR1 SQVTM and CDR2 ANQGSEA come from the germline V gene. The CDR3 is 13 residues long. Deletions cut 7 bases from V and 5 bases from J, with 18 bases between. The CDR3 bases are TGCAGCGCTAGGGAGGGGGGAGTCCACGAGCAGTACTTC. This codes for CSAREGGVHEQYF.

This clonotype occurred many times. The chain uses TRBV3-1 and TRBJ1-1; a possible D gene is TRBD1 (6 bases). The CDR3 consists of 15 residues. The germline gives CDR1 LGHDT, CDR2 YNNKEL (reference sequence). V lost 3 bases and J 1 base, leaving 12 bases between the germline ends. The CDR3 sequence is CASSHTLQGNTEAFF. CDR3 nucleotides: TGTGCCAGCAGCCACACTCTACAGGGGAACACTGAAGCTTTCTTT.

The chain recombines TRBV9 with TRBJ2-7; 9 bases are a match to TRBD2. This CDR3 contains 15 residues. Per the germline V gene, CDR1 is SGDLS and CDR2 is YYNGEE. J lost 5 bases, V lost 0 bases, and 6 bases had no gene match. This chain's CDR3 is CASSVGSLAGNEQYF. CDR3 in DNA: TGTGCCAGCAGCGTAGGTTCCCTAGCGGGAAACGAGCAGTACTTC.

The chain links TRBV11-2 to TRBJ2-1; maybe TRBD2 (5 bases). Trimming stripped 2 bases from V and 5 bases from J, with 10 bases between. The CDR3 has 14 amino acids. CDR1 is SGHAT, CDR2 FQNNGV, per germline. The CDR3 loop is CASSLWLADNEQFF. The CDR3, as DNA: TGTGCCAGCAGCTTATGGCTAGCCGACAATGAGCAGTTCTTC.

This clonotype showed up many times. V is TRBV28 and J is TRBJ2-7; 8 bases match TRBD1. After removal of 6 bases from V and 3 bases from J, the junction contained 4 bases not matched to a gene. Germline V gene lookup returns CDR1 MDHEN and CDR2 SYDVKM. The CDR3 has 13 amino acids. The CDR3 reads CASRDGQGYEQYF. The CDR3 nucleotides are TGTGCCAGCAGGGACGGACAGGGCTACGAGCAGTACTTC. The variable domain in full, with the rest retrieved from reference TRBV28 and TRBJ2-7, is DVKVTQSSRYLVKRTGEKVFLECVQDMDHENMFWYRQDPGLGLRLIYFSYDVKMKEKGDIPEGYSVSREKKERFSLILESASTNQTSMYLCASRDGQGYEQYFGPGTRLTVT.

V and J are TRBV7-9 and TRBJ2-1, with 9 bases identical to TRBD2. Looked up from germline, CDR1 is SEHNR and CDR2 is FQNEAQ (reference sequence). The CDR3 is 16 amino acids. V was pared by 5 bases and J by 9 bases, with 14 bases of the junction left unmatched. For the CDR3, the DNA is TGTGCCAGCAGCCGGGGGGTGGTAGCGGGAGATTTTGAGCAGTTCTTC. This translates into CASSRGVVAGDFEQFF.